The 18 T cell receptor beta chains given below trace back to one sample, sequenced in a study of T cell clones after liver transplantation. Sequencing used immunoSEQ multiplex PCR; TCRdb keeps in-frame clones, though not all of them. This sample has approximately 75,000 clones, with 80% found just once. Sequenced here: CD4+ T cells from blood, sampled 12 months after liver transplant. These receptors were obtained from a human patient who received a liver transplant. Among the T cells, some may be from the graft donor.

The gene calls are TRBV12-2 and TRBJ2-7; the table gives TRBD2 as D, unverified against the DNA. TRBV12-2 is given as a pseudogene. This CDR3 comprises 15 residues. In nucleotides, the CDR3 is TGTGCAAGTCGCAGAACTAGCGGTAGCTCCTACGAGCAGTACTTC. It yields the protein CASRRTSGSSYEQYF.

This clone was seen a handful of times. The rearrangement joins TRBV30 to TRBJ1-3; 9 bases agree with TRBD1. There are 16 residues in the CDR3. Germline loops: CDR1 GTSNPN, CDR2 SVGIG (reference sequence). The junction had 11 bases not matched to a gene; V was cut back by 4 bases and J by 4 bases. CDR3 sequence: CAWNRDRAPGGNTIYF. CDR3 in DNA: TGTGCCTGGAACCGGGACAGGGCCCCAGGGGGAAACACCATATATTTT.

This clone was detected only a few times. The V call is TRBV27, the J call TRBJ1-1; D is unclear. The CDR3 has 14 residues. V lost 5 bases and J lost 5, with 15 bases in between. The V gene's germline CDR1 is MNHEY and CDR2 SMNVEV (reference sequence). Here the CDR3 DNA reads TGTGCCAGCAGTGGTCAGGTAGAGCTGACTGAAGCTTTCTTT. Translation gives CASSGQVELTEAFF.

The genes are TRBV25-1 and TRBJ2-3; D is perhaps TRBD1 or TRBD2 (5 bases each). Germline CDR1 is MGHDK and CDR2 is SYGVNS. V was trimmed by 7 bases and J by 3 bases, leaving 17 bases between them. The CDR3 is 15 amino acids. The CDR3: CASNQRGRGTDTQYF. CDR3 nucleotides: TGTGCCAGCAACCAAAGGGGACGAGGGACAGATACGCAGTATTTT.

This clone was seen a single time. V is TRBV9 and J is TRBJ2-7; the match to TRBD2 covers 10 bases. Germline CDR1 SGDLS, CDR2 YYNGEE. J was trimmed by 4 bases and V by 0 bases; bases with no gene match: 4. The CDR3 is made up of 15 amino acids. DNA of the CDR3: TGTGCCAGCAGCGTAGATCCTAGCGGGAGTTACGAGCAGTACTTC. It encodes CASSVDPSGSYEQYF. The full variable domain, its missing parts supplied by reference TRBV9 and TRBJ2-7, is DSGVTQTPKHLITATGQRVTLRCSPRSGDLSVYWYQQSLDQGLQFLIQYYNGEERAKGNILERFSAQQFPDLHSELNLSSLELGDSALYFCASSVDPSGSYEQYFGPGTRLTVT.

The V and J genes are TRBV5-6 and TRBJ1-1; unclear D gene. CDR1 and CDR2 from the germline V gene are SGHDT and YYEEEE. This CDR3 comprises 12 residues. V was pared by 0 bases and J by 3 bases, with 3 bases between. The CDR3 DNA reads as TGTGCCAGCAGCTTGGCGGACACTGAAGCTTTCTTT. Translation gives CASSLADTEAFF.

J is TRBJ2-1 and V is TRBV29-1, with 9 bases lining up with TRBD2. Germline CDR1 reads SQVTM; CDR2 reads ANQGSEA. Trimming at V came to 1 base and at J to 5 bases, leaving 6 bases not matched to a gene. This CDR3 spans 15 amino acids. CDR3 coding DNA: TGCAGCGTTGAAGCGACTAGCGGCACTAACAATGAGCAGTTCTTC. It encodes CSVEATSGTNNEQFF.

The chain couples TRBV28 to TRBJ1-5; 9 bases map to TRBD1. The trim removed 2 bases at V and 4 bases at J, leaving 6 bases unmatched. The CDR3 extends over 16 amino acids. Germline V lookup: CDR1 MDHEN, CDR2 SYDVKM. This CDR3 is CASSLHPGQGNQPQHF. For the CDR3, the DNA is TGTGCCAGCAGTTTACACCCGGGACAGGGAAATCAGCCCCAGCATTTT.

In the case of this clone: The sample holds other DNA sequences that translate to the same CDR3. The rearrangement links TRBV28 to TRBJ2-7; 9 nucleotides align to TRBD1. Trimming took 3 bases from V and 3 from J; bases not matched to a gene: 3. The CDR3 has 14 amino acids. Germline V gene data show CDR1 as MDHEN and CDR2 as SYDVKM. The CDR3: CASSLTGGYYEQYF. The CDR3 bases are TGTGCCAGCAGTTTGACAGGGGGATACTACGAGCAGTACTTC.

The CDR3 here is CASSIRDGSNYGYTF. In nucleotides, the CDR3 is TGTGCCAGCAGCATAAGGGACGGTTCTAACTATGGCTACACCTTC. The rearrangement joins TRBV7-8 to TRBJ1-2; perhaps TRBD1 as D (5 bases). The CDR3 is made up of 15 amino acids. Germline V gene sequence: CDR1 SGHVS, CDR2 FQNEAQ. V was cut by 5 bases and J by 0 bases, with 13 bases left in between.

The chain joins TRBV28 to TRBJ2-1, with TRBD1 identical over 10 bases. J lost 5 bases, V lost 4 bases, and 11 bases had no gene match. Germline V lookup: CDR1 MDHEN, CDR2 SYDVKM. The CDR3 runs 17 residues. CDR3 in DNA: TGTGCCAGCAGTTCCCTCAGGCGGGACAGGGGAAACAATGAGCAGTTCTTC. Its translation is CASSSLRRDRGNNEQFF. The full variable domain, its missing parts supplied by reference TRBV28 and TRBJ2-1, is DVKVTQSSRYLVKRTGEKVFLECVQDMDHENMFWYRQDPGLGLRLIYFSYDVKMKEKGDIPEGYSVSREKKERFSLILESASTNQTSMYLCASSSLRRDRGNNEQFFGPGTRLTVL.

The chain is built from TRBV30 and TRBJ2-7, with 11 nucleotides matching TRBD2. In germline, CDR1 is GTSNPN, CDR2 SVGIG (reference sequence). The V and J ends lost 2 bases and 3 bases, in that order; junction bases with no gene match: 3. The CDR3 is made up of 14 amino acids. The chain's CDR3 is CAWSLAGGYYEQYF. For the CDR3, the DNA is TGTGCCTGGAGTCTAGCGGGAGGATACTACGAGCAGTACTTC.

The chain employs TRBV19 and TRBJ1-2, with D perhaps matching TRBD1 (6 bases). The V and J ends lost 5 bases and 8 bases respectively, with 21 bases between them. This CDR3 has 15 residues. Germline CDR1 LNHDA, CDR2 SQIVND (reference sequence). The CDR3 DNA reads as TGTGCCAGTAGTCGCAGGGAAGGACAGCGTTGGGGCTACACCTTC. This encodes CASSRREGQRWGYTF.

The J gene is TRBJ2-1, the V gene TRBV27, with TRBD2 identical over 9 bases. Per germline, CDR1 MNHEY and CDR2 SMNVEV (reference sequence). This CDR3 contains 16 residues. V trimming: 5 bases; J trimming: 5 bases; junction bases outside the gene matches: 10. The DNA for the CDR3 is TGTGCCAGCAGTATCCTGACTAGCGGTCAAGACAATGAGCAGTTCTTC. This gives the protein CASSILTSGQDNEQFF.

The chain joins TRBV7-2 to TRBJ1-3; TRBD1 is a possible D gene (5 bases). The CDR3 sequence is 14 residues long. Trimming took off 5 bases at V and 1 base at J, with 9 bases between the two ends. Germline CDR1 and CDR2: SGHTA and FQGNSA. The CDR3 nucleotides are TGTGCCAGCAGCGTGGGGGTATCTGGAAACACCATATATTTT. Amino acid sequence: CASSVGVSGNTIYF. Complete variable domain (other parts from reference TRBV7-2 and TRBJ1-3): GAGVSQSPSNKVTEKGKDVELRCDPISGHTALYWYRQSLGQGLEFLIYFQGNSAPDKSGLPSDRFSAERTGGSVSTLTIQRTQQEDSAVYLCASSVGVSGNTIYFGEGSWLTVV.

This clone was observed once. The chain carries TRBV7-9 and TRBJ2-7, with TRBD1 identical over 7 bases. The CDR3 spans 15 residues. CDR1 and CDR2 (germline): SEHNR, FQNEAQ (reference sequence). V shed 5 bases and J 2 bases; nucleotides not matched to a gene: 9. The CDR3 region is CASSTYRDRTYEQYF. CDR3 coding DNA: TGTGCCAGCAGCACATACCGGGACAGAACCTACGAGCAGTACTTC.

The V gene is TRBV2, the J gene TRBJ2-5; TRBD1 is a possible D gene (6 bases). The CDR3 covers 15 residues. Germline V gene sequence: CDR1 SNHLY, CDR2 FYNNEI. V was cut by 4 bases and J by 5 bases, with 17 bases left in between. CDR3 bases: TGTGCCAGCAGTGGTAGACAGGACCTTAGCGAGACCCAGTACTTC. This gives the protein CASSGRQDLSETQYF.

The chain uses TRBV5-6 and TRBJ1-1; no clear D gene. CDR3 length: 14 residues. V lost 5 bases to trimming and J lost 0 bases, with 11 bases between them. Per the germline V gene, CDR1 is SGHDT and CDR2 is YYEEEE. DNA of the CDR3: TGTGCCAGCAGACGAAGGTCAGTGAACACTGAAGCTTTCTTT. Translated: CASRRRSVNTEAFF.